Listed below are T cell receptor beta chains from one sample, sequenced in a study of beta chain features in type 1 diabetes. Sequencing used immunoSEQ multiplex PCR; TCRdb keeps in-frame clones, though not all of them. This sample yields 900,000 or so clones, of which 15% to 20% are seen a single time; 0.02% to 0.03% belongs to the top ten. Input material: naive CD4+ T cells from blood. These TCRs come from a woman aged 18 to 35 in good health. Both conserved end residues are part of each CDR3. D genes are given only for firm matches. Rows may omit the clone size; those that give it use once, few, many or a size class.

j_gene,v_gene,abundance,d_gene,CDR3aa,CDR3nt
TRBJ2-5,TRBV15,.,TRBD2,CATSRSGRAETQYF,TGTGCCACCAGCAGGAGCGGGAGGGCGGAGACCCAGTACTTC
TRBJ1-4,TRBV19,.,.,CASGNRPVNEKLFF,TGTGCCAGCGGCAACAGGCCGGTTAATGAAAAACTGTTTTTT
TRBJ2-2,TRBV7-2,.,.,CASSLSRAGELFF,TGTGCCAGCAGCTTAAGTCGGGCCGGGGAGCTGTTTTTT
TRBJ2-7,TRBV18,.,.,CASSPLDLSYEQYF,TGTGCCAGCTCACCATTAGACCTCTCCTACGAGCAGTACTTC
TRBJ2-6,TRBV28,few,.,CASRRGGSGANVLTF,TGTGCCAGCAGAAGAGGGGGATCCGGGGCCAACGTCCTGACTTTC
TRBJ1-2,TRBV10-3,.,.,CAISEEKRAGGYTF,TGTGCCATCAGTGAAGAGAAGAGGGCTGGTGGCTACACCTTC
TRBJ1-2,TRBV7-2,few,.,CASSLAGTSGGALYGYTF,TGTGCCAGCAGCTTAGCCGGGACATCGGGTGGGGCACTTTATGGCTACACCTTC
TRBJ1-1,TRBV5-8,few,.,CASRFGFF,TGTGCCAGCAGGTTCGGTTTCTTT
TRBJ1-2,TRBV28,.,.,CASTSGSTGYYGYTF,TGTGCCAGCACCTCCGGGTCAACAGGGTACTATGGCTACACCTTC
TRBJ2-7,TRBV10-3,few,TRBD1,CAISEPVGQNSYEQYF,TGTGCCATCAGTGAGCCGGTGGGACAGAACTCCTACGAGCAGTACTTC
TRBJ2-7,TRBV7-9,.,.,CASSFLPGHSYEQYF,TGTGCCAGCAGCTTTCTACCGGGACATTCCTACGAGCAGTACTTC
TRBJ1-2,TRBV11-1,few,.,CASSLHSGYGYTF,TGTGCCAGCAGCTTACACAGCGGCTATGGCTACACCTTC
TRBJ2-7,TRBV19,.,.,CASRQGYEQYF,TGTGCCAGTAGGCAGGGCTACGAGCAGTACTTC
TRBJ2-7,TRBV19,.,TRBD2,CASSFTSASYEQYF,TGTGCCAGTAGTTTCACTAGCGCCTCCTACGAGCAGTACTTC
TRBJ2-7,TRBV19,.,.,CASSRGGSSYEQYF,TGTGCCAGTAGTAGGGGCGGTTCTTCCTACGAGCAGTACTTC
TRBJ2-1,TRBV11-2,few,TRBD2,CASSLVAGGPFAYNEQFF,TGTGCCAGCAGCTTAGTAGCGGGAGGGCCGTTTGCTTACAATGAGCAGTTCTTC
TRBJ2-7,TRBV28,.,.,CASSADEQYF,TGTGCCAGCAGTGCGGACGAGCAGTACTTC
TRBJ2-3,TRBV5-1,few,.,CASSRRDRSTDTQYF,TGCGCCAGCAGCCGCCGGGACCGAAGCACAGATACGCAGTATTTT
TRBJ1-1,TRBV5-1,.,TRBD1,CASSLQGTNTEAFF,TGCGCCAGCAGCTTACAGGGGACGAACACTGAAGCTTTCTTT
TRBJ2-1,TRBV9,few,.,CASSVDEGGSPYNEQFF,TGTGCCAGCAGCGTAGATGAGGGAGGTTCGCCCTACAATGAGCAGTTCTTC
TRBJ2-5,TRBV27,few,.,CASSYRDLRGETQYF,TGTGCCAGCAGTTATCGGGACCTACGGGGCGAGACCCAGTACTTC
TRBJ1-4,TRBV4-3,.,TRBD1,CASSQVGRGTGVEKLFF,TGCGCCAGCAGCCAAGTGGGCAGGGGGACAGGGGTTGAAAAACTGTTTTTT
TRBJ2-7,TRBV28,.,.,CASSFYYEQYF,TGTGCCAGCAGTTTCTACTACGAGCAGTACTTC
TRBJ1-2,TRBV27,few,TRBD1,CASRVTGDYGYTF,TGTGCCAGCAGAGTGACAGGGGACTATGGCTACACCTTC
TRBJ1-2,TRBV18,few,.,CASSPSQGPYGYTF,TGTGCCAGCTCACCAAGTCAGGGGCCCTATGGCTACACCTTC
TRBJ2-1,TRBV11-2,.,.,CASSFSGLPLEGQFF,TGTGCCAGCAGCTTTTCGGGACTCCCCTTAGAGGGGCAGTTCTTC
TRBJ2-5,TRBV5-4,.,.,CASSLRNRDQETQYF,TGTGCCAGCAGCTTGCGAAACAGGGACCAAGAGACCCAGTACTTC
TRBJ2-1,TRBV9,few,TRBD2,CASSTTSGFFDEQFF,TGTGCCAGCAGCACCACTAGCGGGTTTTTCGATGAGCAGTTCTTC
TRBJ2-1,TRBV15,.,.,CATSRVFGQGRSYNEQFF,TGTGCCACCAGCAGAGTATTTGGGCAGGGCCGCTCCTACAATGAGCAGTTCTTC
TRBJ2-7,TRBV28,.,.,CASSMGQYEQYF,TGTGCCAGCAGTATGGGGCAGTACGAGCAGTACTTC